This TCR beta chain was profiled in a study of CD8+CD57+ T cells in acquired aplastic anemia (dated by TCRdb to the late 2010s). With regard to the full study: DNA extracted from sorted CD4+ and CD8+ cells had a mean of around 3 ug, with a range of about 0.2 to 30 ug. An average of approximately 10 million reads for CD4+ cells and 11.0 million reads for CD8+ cells was obtained from healthy donor samples. Overall results and qualifications from the work: No significant difference in CD8+ Simpson's diversity was found between patients and healthy controls (P=0.060). Roughly 30 CD8+ CDR3 sequences were found to be shared between patients and controls, but these sequences appeared to be highly expressed in patients and within the immunodominant clones of the patients.

Genomic DNA was used as template for profiling of TCR beta VDJ combinations and CDR3 sequences. An Illumina HiSeq 2000 was used for TCR repertoire sequencing. The study's own analysis went as follows. TRBV/TRBJ rearrangement plots, CDR3 size and DJ length profiles, and Simpson's diversity index were used to evaluate the repertoires. The most abundant DNA sequence in the deep sequencing data was defined as the immunodominant clone. CDR3 amino acid sequences were checked for sharing across subjects and were also compared against the VDJdb database and published repertoires. The public reads were quality trimmed at Q25 with fastp and then assembled into clones with MiXCR by TCRdb, keeping productive beta chains. CDR3 protein sequences are deduplicated, and each keeps its most common genes and DNA. None of the V and J calls come from the authors' own analysis; TCRdb made them. The sample includes a few hundred thousand distinct CDR3 sequences, with 65% to 80% observed a single time. The ten top clones hold approximately 4% of the sample.

Ends included, the CDR3 has 14 residues. In the germline V gene (reference sequence), CDR1 corresponds to LNHNV and CDR2 to YYDKDF. The study deep-sequenced TCR repertoires of sorted CD4+ and CD8+ blood T cells from severe aplastic anemia patients and healthy subjects. Ficoll-Paque density gradient centrifugation was used to isolate peripheral blood mononuclear cells. Before DNA extraction, CD4+ and CD8+ T cells were sorted with FACS or magnetic beads. A remark on this clonotype: No antigen is known for it. Without the conserved terminal phenylalanine or tryptophan, this CDR3 likely stems from a read error. The DNA is left out, because the CDR3 cannot be placed on it with certainty; the CDR3 is given as TCRdb lists it.

Sequenced sample: sorted CD4+, CD8+, or CD8+CD57+ T cells (not recorded which) from PBMCs. The sequence was collected from a human donor in good health, serving as a control. The rearrangement joined TRBV15 to TRBJ1-5; TRBD1 is taken as the D call from the table, unchecked against the DNA. The CDR3 reads CATRDSEDNQPPHY.